The 23 T cell receptor beta chains below were found in one sample sequenced in a study of cytomegalovirus exposure and HLA in healthy donors. PCR amplification relied on 60 Vbeta primers (plus 13 Jbeta primers). Libraries were prepared by immunoSEQ multiplex PCR; TCRdb keeps only in-frame clonotypes and omits some of them. This table holds roughly 170,000 clones, roughly 80% found once. Sequencing used PBMCs. Source of these receptors: a female donor in good health and CMV-seronegative.

J is TRBJ2-1 and V is TRBV9, with 14 bases identical to TRBD2. Losses at the gene ends were 0 bases for V and 4 bases for J; bases not matched to a gene: 3. From germline, CDR1 is SGDLS and CDR2 YYNGEE. CDR3 size: 17 residues. The CDR3 bases are TGTGCCAGCAGCGTAGGGACTAGCGGGGGGAGATACAATGAGCAGTTCTTC. This translates into CASSVGTSGGRYNEQFF.

This clone was counted a single time. CDR3 sequence: CASSPQLAGATDTQYF. DNA for the CDR3: TGTGCCAGCAGTCCCCAGCTAGCGGGAGCCACAGATACGCAGTATTTT. The chain employs TRBV28 and TRBJ2-3; TRBD2 matches 10 bases. The CDR3 contains 16 residues. Germline lookup yields CDR1 MDHEN and CDR2 SYDVKM. J was trimmed by 2 bases and V by 5 bases; bases with no gene match: 7. The complete variable domain, with remaining parts taken from reference TRBV28 and TRBJ2-3, reads DVKVTQSSRYLVKRTGEKVFLECVQDMDHENMFWYRQDPGLGLRLIYFSYDVKMKEKGDIPEGYSVSREKKERFSLILESASTNQTSMYLCASSPQLAGATDTQYFGPGTRLTVL.

The genes are TRBV4-1 and TRBJ2-4; 9 nucleotides line up with TRBD1. Germline CDR1 is MGHRA and CDR2 is YSYEKL. This CDR3 contains 16 residues. The V gene end was trimmed by 3 bases and the J gene end by 5 bases; junction bases not matched to a gene: 8. The CDR3 sequence: CASSQGGQGAQNIQYF. The CDR3 DNA sequence: TGCGCCAGCAGCCAGGGGGGACAGGGCGCTCAAAACATTCAGTACTTC.

The chain recombines TRBV6-5 with TRBJ1-5; unclear D gene. With 6 bases removed from V and 7 bases from J, the gap between germline ends came to 19 bases. The germline CDR1 and CDR2 sequences are MNHEY and SVGAGI. The CDR3 is 15 residues long. The CDR3 region has the DNA TGTGCCAGCAGCCCACCCGGGCCGGGGAAACAGCCCCAGCATTTT. Its translation is CASSPPGPGKQPQHF.

The chain uses TRBV13 and TRBJ2-7; 13 nucleotides match TRBD2. With V trimmed by 2 bases and J by 6 bases, 7 bases remained unmatched. CDR3 length: 16 residues. From germline, CDR1 is PRHDT and CDR2 FYEKMQ (reference sequence). CDR3 bases: TGTGCCAGCAGCTTAAGGACTAGCGGGAGTTCGGGCGAGCAGTACTTC. It yields the protein CASSLRTSGSSGEQYF.

This clone has a single count. The chain carries TRBV28 and TRBJ1-1; no reliable D call. The CDR3 runs to 12 residues. The V and J ends lost 4 bases and 1 base respectively, with 4 bases between them. The germline CDR1 and CDR2 sequences are MDHEN and SYDVKM. CDR3 protein: CASSSGNTEAFF. The CDR3 region has the DNA TGTGCCAGCAGTTCGGGGAACACTGAAGCTTTCTTT.

The chain joins TRBV15 to TRBJ2-7; TRBD2 agrees at 8 bases. Germline V lookup: CDR1 LNHNV, CDR2 YYDKDF (reference sequence). Trimming at V came to 1 base and at J to 6 bases, leaving 8 bases not matched to a gene. The CDR3 has 15 residues. The CDR3 loop reads CATSRGGGRLGEQYF. DNA of the CDR3: TGTGCCACCAGCAGAGGCGGGGGGCGCTTAGGCGAGCAGTACTTC.

The chain has TRBV5-1 and TRBJ2-2; TRBD1 aligns across 8 bases. V lost 4 bases and J lost 6; bases outside the gene matches: 8. The length of the CDR3 is 15 residues. The germline V gene encodes CDR1 SGHRS and CDR2 YFSETQ. CDR3 sequence: CASSPGQEGSGELFF. CDR3 nucleotide sequence: TGCGCCAGCAGCCCGGGACAGGAGGGGTCCGGGGAGCTGTTTTTT.

The chain links TRBV18 to TRBJ1-1; the match to TRBD1 covers 7 bases. The germline CDR1 and CDR2 sequences are KGHSH and LQKENI. This CDR3 region has 14 residues. V lost 3 bases, J lost 7 bases, and 8 bases stayed unmatched. CDR3 residues: CASSPKGGMSEAFF. The CDR3, as DNA: TGTGCCAGCTCACCCAAAGGGGGCATGAGTGAAGCTTTCTTT.

The V and J genes are TRBV7-2 and TRBJ1-4; D unclear. The CDR3 is made up of 15 amino acids. Germline-derived CDR1 and CDR2 are SGHTA and FQGNSA. Trimming cost V 2 bases and J 4 bases, with 11 bases left between them. The CDR3 is CASSLTAGLNEKLFF. CDR3 DNA sequence: TGTGCCAGCAGCTTAACGGCAGGCCTTAATGAAAAACTGTTTTTT.

Points on this clone: This sample also contains other DNA sequences that code for the same CDR3. The genes are TRBV2 and TRBJ2-7; 9 positions match TRBD1. CDR1 SNHLY and CDR2 FYNNEI come from the germline V gene. This CDR3 region has 13 residues. Germline trimming cut 9 bases from V and 7 bases from J; bases unmatched to any gene: 10. The CDR3 bases are TGTGCCAGTGAGGAACAGGGGGCGCGTGAGCAGTACTTC. Its protein is CASEEQGAREQYF.

The rearrangement joins TRBV27 to TRBJ1-4, with D perhaps matching TRBD1 (5 bases). The CDR3 has 14 residues. With 5 bases removed from V and 9 bases from J, the gap between germline ends came to 16 bases. Germline values: CDR1 MNHEY, CDR2 SMNVEV (reference sequence). In DNA, the CDR3 is TGTGCCAGCAGTCTGGGGGGGTCCGGTCAAAAACTGTTTTTT. Its protein product is CASSLGGSGQKLFF.

The genes are TRBV5-1 and TRBJ2-5; maybe TRBD2 (6 bases). Germline V gene sequence: CDR1 SGHRS, CDR2 YFSETQ. The CDR3 covers 14 residues. V was trimmed by 7 bases and J by 1 base, leaving 14 bases between them. In DNA, the CDR3 is TGCGCCAGCGGGGGAGGAGGGTCCCAAGAGACCCAGTACTTC. This gives the protein CASGGGGSQETQYF.

The chain is built from TRBV27 and TRBJ2-7; the D gene is possibly TRBD1 (6 bases). The CDR3 totals 13 residues. Per the germline V gene, CDR1 is MNHEY and CDR2 is SMNVEV (reference sequence). Trimming shortened V by 8 bases and J by 0 bases, and 11 bases separated the two germline ends. CDR3 DNA sequence: TGTGCCAGCGGACCGGACAGCTCCTACGAGCAGTACTTC. This encodes CASGPDSSYEQYF.

The genes are TRBV6-1 and TRBJ2-1; 10 nucleotides agree with TRBD2. The CDR3 covers 13 residues. Losses at the gene ends were 10 bases for V and 9 bases for J; bases not matched to a gene: 9. CDR1 and CDR2 from the germline V gene are MNHNS and SASEGT. CDR3 in amino acids: CATSGTSVGEQFF. The CDR3 nucleotides read TGTGCCACCTCGGGGACTAGCGTCGGTGAGCAGTTCTTC.

This clone was detected a few times. This chain joins TRBV25-1 and TRBJ2-5; the D gene is possibly TRBD1 (6 bases). The CDR3 is 14 amino acids. Germline CDR1 MGHDK, CDR2 SYGVNS. V lost 4 bases and J 5 bases, leaving 14 bases between the germline ends. This chain's CDR3 is CASSATGSGETQYF. The CDR3 region has the DNA TGTGCCAGCAGTGCTACAGGGTCTGGCGAGACCCAGTACTTC.

This clone was counted between two and nine times. This chain connects TRBV6-1 to TRBJ1-5; tentatively, D is TRBD1 (6 bases). CDR1 is MNHNS, CDR2 SASEGT, per germline. Trimming took 1 base from V and 4 from J, leaving 11 bases between them. The CDR3 runs to 15 residues. The CDR3 region is CASSEVGGGNQPQHF. In nucleotides, the CDR3 is TGTGCCAGCAGTGAAGTAGGGGGGGGGAATCAGCCCCAGCATTTT.

This rearrangement joins TRBV7-9 to TRBJ2-1; D is uncertain. CDR1 and CDR2 from the germline V gene are SEHNR and FQNEAQ (reference sequence). Trimming removed 8 bases from V and 0 bases from J, with 11 bases in between. CDR3 length: 14 residues. The CDR3 DNA reads TGTGCCAGCCCCTCTAAGAGCTCCTACAATGAGCAGTTCTTC. Translated, it gives CASPSKSSYNEQFF. Combining the CDR3 with reference TRBV7-9 and TRBJ2-1 gives the whole variable domain DTGVSQNPRHKITKRGQNVTFRCDPISEHNRLYWYRQTLGQGPEFLTYFQNEAQLEKSRLLSDRFSAERPKGSFSTLEIQRTEQGDSAMYLCASPSKSSYNEQFFGPGTRLTVL.

The rearrangement links TRBV19 to TRBJ1-3; D is undetermined. The CDR3 is made up of 14 amino acids. Germline loops: CDR1 LNHDA, CDR2 SQIVND (reference sequence). Trimming removed 5 bases at V and 3 bases at J, with 11 bases between. The CDR3 region is CASSLTESGNTIYF. The CDR3 nucleotides read TGTGCCAGTAGTCTCACAGAGAGTGGAAACACCATATATTTT. The full variable domain, its missing parts supplied by reference TRBV19 and TRBJ1-3, is DGGITQSPKYLFRKEGQNVTLSCEQNLNHDAMYWYRQDPGQGLRLIYYSQIVNDFQKGDIAEGYSVSREKKESFPLTVTSAQKNPTAFYLCASSLTESGNTIYFGEGSWLTVV.

The chain couples TRBV7-8 to TRBJ2-1; D perhaps matches TRBD2 (6 bases). Germline V CDR1 and CDR2: SGHVS, FQNEAQ. This CDR3 contains 14 residues. V lost 3 bases and J 8 bases, leaving 14 bases between the germline ends. The CDR3 here is CASSFPGGTDEQFF. Here the CDR3 DNA reads TGTGCCAGCAGCTTCCCCGGGGGTACAGATGAGCAGTTCTTC.

This rearrangement joins TRBV13 to TRBJ2-3; tentative D call: TRBD1 (6 bases). Germline CDR1 PRHDT, CDR2 FYEKMQ (reference sequence). The length of the CDR3 is 17 residues. V was cut by 1 base and J by 1 base, with 15 bases left in between. The CDR3 nucleotides read TGTGCCAGCAGCTTAGCGAGGGGGAGAAAACGCACAGATACGCAGTATTTT. Its translation: CASSLARGRKRTDTQYF.

The chain has TRBV27 and TRBJ1-2; the D gene is possibly TRBD1 (6 bases). CDR3 length equals 16 residues. From germline, CDR1 is MNHEY and CDR2 SMNVEV (reference sequence). V was clipped by 3 bases and J by 0 bases, with 14 bases between them. CDR3 sequence reads: CASSFLGGLANYGYTF. The CDR3 coding sequence is TGTGCCAGCAGTTTCCTGGGGGGGCTCGCTAACTATGGCTACACCTTC.

This sequence joins TRBV27 and TRBJ1-5; 7 bases agree with TRBD1. The CDR3 has 14 amino acids. Germline V gene data show CDR1 as MNHEY and CDR2 as SMNVEV (reference sequence). The V gene end was trimmed by 4 bases and the J gene end by 4 bases; junction bases not matched to a gene: 4. CDR3 protein: CASSSTGLNQPQHF. DNA for the CDR3: TGTGCCAGCAGTTCGACAGGGCTTAATCAGCCCCAGCATTTT.